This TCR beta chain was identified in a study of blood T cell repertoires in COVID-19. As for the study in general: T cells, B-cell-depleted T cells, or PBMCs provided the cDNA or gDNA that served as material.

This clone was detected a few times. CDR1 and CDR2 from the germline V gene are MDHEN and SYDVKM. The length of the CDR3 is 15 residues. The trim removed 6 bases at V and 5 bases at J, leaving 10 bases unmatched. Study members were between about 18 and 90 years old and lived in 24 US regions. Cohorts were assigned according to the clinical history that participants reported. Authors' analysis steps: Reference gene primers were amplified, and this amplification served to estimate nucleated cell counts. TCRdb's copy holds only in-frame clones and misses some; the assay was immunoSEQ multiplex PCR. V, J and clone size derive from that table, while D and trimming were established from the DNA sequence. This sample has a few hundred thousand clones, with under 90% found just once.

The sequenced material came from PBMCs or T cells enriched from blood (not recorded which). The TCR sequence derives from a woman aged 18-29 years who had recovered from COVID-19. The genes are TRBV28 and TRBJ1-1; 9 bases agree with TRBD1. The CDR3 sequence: CASRAQGAVGTEAFF. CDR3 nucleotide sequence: TGTGCCAGCAGGGCACAGGGGGCTGTGGGTACTGAAGCTTTCTTT.